What follows are 18 T cell receptor beta chains derived from one specimen sequenced in a study of T-cell memory formation after mild COVID-19. TCRdb itself ran the 5' RACE reads through MiXCR, one entry per CDR3 protein. In the table there are about 350,000 distinct CDR3 sequences, 12% to 15% of which are singletons. Sequencing input: PBMCs or a T cell subset sorted from them (not recorded which). The receptors shown here come from a man younger than 30 who had mild COVID-19 (a few samples of this study predate the infection). Cell type and time point are not known.

This clonotype was found a few times. DNA for the CDR3: TGTGCCAGCAGTTTCTTTGAGACAGGTTTAGGTACGCAGTATTTT. It is translated as CASSFFETGLGTQYF. The chain combines TRBV27 with TRBJ2-3, with D tentatively TRBD1 (6 bases). This CDR3 contains 15 residues. V lost 3 bases to trimming and J lost 8 bases, with 18 bases between them. Per germline, CDR1 MNHEY and CDR2 SMNVEV (reference sequence).

This rearrangement joins TRBV5-4 to TRBJ1-2, with 9 nucleotides matching TRBD1. J was trimmed by 8 bases and V by 7 bases; bases with no gene match: 9. This CDR3 contains 13 residues. Germline CDR1 and CDR2: SGHNT and YYREEE (reference sequence). The CDR3 nucleotides read TGTGCCAGCGTAACACAGGGGGCAGGAGGCTACACCTTC. It encodes CASVTQGAGGYTF.

The genes are TRBV9 and TRBJ2-2; 7 bases line up with TRBD1. J lost 3 bases, V lost 4 bases, and 9 bases had no gene match. The CDR3 consists of 16 residues. The germline V gene has CDR1 SGDLS and CDR2 YYNGEE. CDR3: CASSSSPQGDTGELFF. In nucleotides, the CDR3 is TGTGCCAGCAGCTCCTCCCCCCAGGGGGACACCGGGGAGCTGTTTTTT.

There are many counts of this clonotype. The V gene is TRBV7-2, the J gene TRBJ2-4; 12 positions agree with TRBD1. Germline assignment: CDR1 SGHTA and CDR2 FQGNSA. The CDR3 covers 17 residues. J was trimmed by 0 bases and V by 3 bases; bases with no gene match: 3. CDR3: CASSLGQGALAKNIQYF. The CDR3, as DNA: TGTGCCAGCAGCTTGGGACAGGGGGCTCTAGCCAAAAACATTCAGTACTTC.

This clonotype was detected only a few times. The CDR3 DNA is TGCGCCAGCAGCGGGGAGGGTAGGAGAGATACGCAGTATTTT. Protein product: CASSGEGRRDTQYF. The chain links TRBV5-1 to TRBJ2-3, with TRBD2 identical over 7 bases. In germline, CDR1 is SGHRS, CDR2 YFSETQ. This CDR3 is built from 14 residues. The trim removed 4 bases at V and 5 bases at J, leaving 7 bases unmatched.

The genes are TRBV12-3 or TRBV12-4 and TRBJ1-3; D gene ambiguous. V lost 6 bases, J lost 4 bases, and 7 bases lay in between. The CDR3 runs 12 residues. Here the CDR3 DNA reads TGTGCCAGCAGGGAGCGGGGAAACACCATATATTTT. This codes for CASRERGNTIYF.

The gene calls are TRBV7-9 and TRBJ2-1; D tentatively fits TRBD1 or TRBD2 (6 bases each). V gave up 6 bases and J gave up 6 bases, with 15 bases separating them. The CDR3 sequence is 14 residues long. The V gene's germline CDR1 is SEHNR and CDR2 FQNEAQ (reference sequence). CDR3 in amino acids: CASRPGAGSNEQFF. The DNA of the CDR3 is TGTGCCAGCAGGCCGGGGGCGGGGTCCAATGAGCAGTTCTTC.

V and J are TRBV6-5 and TRBJ1-6; 7 bases map to TRBD1. Germline trimming cut 0 bases from V and 9 bases from J; bases unmatched to any gene: 5. CDR3 length: 15 residues. CDR1 MNHEY and CDR2 SVGAGI come from the germline V gene. CDR3 region: CASSYSTGPLSPLHF. The CDR3 coding sequence is TGTGCCAGCAGTTACTCGACAGGGCCCCTTTCACCCCTCCACTTT.

This clonotype was seen more than once but under ten times. The chain employs TRBV4-3 and TRBJ2-3; 12 nucleotides agree with TRBD2. V was pared by 2 bases and J by 6 bases, with 6 bases of the junction left unmatched. The CDR3 spans 16 residues. From germline, CDR1 is LGHNA and CDR2 YSLEER. CDR3 nucleotide sequence: TGCGCCAGCAGCCAACAAACTAGCGGGGGGAGCGATACGCAGTATTTT. It specifies CASSQQTSGGSDTQYF.

This clonotype was counted a few times. The V gene is TRBV7-3, the J gene TRBJ2-2; no definite D call. The germline gives CDR1 SGHTA, CDR2 FQGTGA. The CDR3 sequence is 15 residues long. The germline V and J ends were trimmed by 4 bases and 0 bases, with 9 bases remaining between them. The CDR3, as DNA: TGTGCCAGCAGCTCCACCCCCGCGAACACCGGGGAGCTGTTTTTT. It encodes CASSSTPANTGELFF.

This clonotype was picked up a small number of times. The gene calls are TRBV7-9 and TRBJ2-7; D may correspond to TRBD1 or TRBD2 (5 bases each). CDR1 is SEHNR and CDR2 is FQNEAQ in the germline V gene (reference sequence). The V and J ends lost 9 bases and 4 bases respectively, with 13 bases between them. The CDR3 totals 12 residues. CDR3 sequence (DNA): TGTGCCAGGTGGCAGGGAGAATACGAGCAGTACGTC. It specifies CARWQGEYEQYV.

The chain employs TRBV28 and TRBJ1-5; D perhaps matches TRBD1 (5 bases). V was pared by 3 bases and J by 1 base, with 10 bases between. The CDR3 totals 15 residues. The germline V gene has CDR1 MDHEN and CDR2 SYDVKM. CDR3 amino acids: CASSFYGASNQPQHF. The CDR3 DNA sequence: TGTGCCAGCAGTTTTTACGGGGCAAGCAATCAGCCCCAGCATTTT.

This clonotype was observed a few times. The rearrangement links TRBV6-2 or TRBV6-3 to TRBJ2-7, with 11 bases lining up with TRBD2. The CDR3 sequence is 16 residues long. CDR1 is MNHEY and CDR2 is SVGEGT in the germline V gene. Germline trimming cut 10 bases from V and 6 bases from J; bases unmatched to any gene: 17. The CDR3 here is CATRRLAGLDEREQYV. The CDR3 DNA reads as TGTGCCACTAGACGACTAGCGGGGTTGGACGAGCGCGAGCAGTACGTC.

This clonotype was observed a few times. V and J are TRBV20-1 and TRBJ2-1; possibly TRBD1 or TRBD2 for D (5 bases each). Germline V gives CDR1 DFQATT, CDR2 SNEGSKA (reference sequence). The CDR3 covers 14 residues. Trimming took 3 bases from V and 8 from J, leaving 17 bases between them. The CDR3 reads CSARGVHLIDEQFF. CDR3 DNA sequence: TGCAGTGCTAGGGGGGTACACCTCATAGATGAGCAGTTCTTC.

This chain connects TRBV6-2 or TRBV6-3 to TRBJ1-1; D not resolved. CDR1 is MNHEY and CDR2 is SVGEGT in the germline V gene. With 7 bases removed from V and 1 base from J, the gap between germline ends came to 13 bases. There are 14 residues in the CDR3. In DNA, the CDR3 is TGTGCCAGCACGGCCAGATGGGCGAACACTGAAGCTTTCTTT. Its translation is CASTARWANTEAFF.

This chain links TRBV7-8 with TRBJ2-1; TRBD2 aligns across 12 bases. CDR1 is SGHVS and CDR2 is FQNEAQ in the germline V gene. With V trimmed by 5 bases and J by 7 bases, 6 bases remained unmatched. This CDR3 has 15 residues. The CDR3 DNA follows: TGTGCCAGCAGCGAGGAAGGACTAGCGGGAAATGAGCAGTTCTTC. Its protein is CASSEEGLAGNEQFF.

This clonotype was observed a handful of times. The chain joins TRBV5-1 to TRBJ2-1; 10 bases fit TRBD1. This CDR3 contains 16 residues. CDR1 and CDR2 from the germline V gene are SGHRS and YFSETQ. V was clipped by 2 bases and J by 5 bases; unmatched bases: 7. This CDR3 reads CASSLTGTGVDNEQFF. In DNA, the CDR3 is TGCGCCAGCAGCTTAACCGGGACAGGGGTGGACAATGAGCAGTTCTTC.

The chain employs TRBV7-2 and TRBJ2-1; D remains unclear. Germline assignment: CDR1 SGHTA and CDR2 FQGNSA. The CDR3 extends over 13 amino acids. Trimming removed 5 bases from V and 11 bases from J, with 16 bases in between. The CDR3 here is CASSPARQAKQFF. The CDR3 nucleotides read TGTGCCAGCAGCCCCGCTAGGCAGGCAAAGCAGTTCTTC.